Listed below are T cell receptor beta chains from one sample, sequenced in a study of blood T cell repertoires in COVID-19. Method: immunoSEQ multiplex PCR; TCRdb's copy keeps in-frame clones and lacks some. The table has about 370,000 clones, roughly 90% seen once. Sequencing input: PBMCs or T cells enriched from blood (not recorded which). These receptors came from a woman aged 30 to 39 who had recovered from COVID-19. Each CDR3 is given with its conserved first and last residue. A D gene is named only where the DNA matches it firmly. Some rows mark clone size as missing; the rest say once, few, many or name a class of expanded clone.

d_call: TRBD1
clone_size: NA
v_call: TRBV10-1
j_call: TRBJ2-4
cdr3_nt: TGCGCCAGCAGTGGGGGACAGGGCCACATTCAGTACTTC
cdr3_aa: CASSGGQGHIQYF

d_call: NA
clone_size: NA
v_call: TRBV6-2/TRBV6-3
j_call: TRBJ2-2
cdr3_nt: TGTGCCAGCAGCGCTCTCCTCGGGGCCGGGGAGCTGTTTTTT
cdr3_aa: CASSALLGAGELFF

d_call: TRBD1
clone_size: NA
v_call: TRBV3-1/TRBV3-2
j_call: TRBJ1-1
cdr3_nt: TGTGCCAGCAGCATGATTCTCCGGGACAGGGGGAACACTGAAGCTTTCTTT
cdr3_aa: CASSMILRDRGNTEAFF

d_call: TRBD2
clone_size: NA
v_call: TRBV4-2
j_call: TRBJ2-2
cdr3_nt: TGTGCCAGCAGCCAATTCGCTAGCGGGAGTATGGGCGGGGAGCTGTTTTTT
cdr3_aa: CASSQFASGSMGGELFF

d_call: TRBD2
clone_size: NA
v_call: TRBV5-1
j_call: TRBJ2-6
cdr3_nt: TGCGCCAGCAGCGGGAGGGTAGGTGGGGCCAACGTCCTGACTTTC
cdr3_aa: CASSGRVGGANVLTF

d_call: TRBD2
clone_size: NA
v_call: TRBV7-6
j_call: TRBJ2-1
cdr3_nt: TGTGCCAGCAGCACGGGACTAGCGGGAGTCAATGAGCAGTTCTTC
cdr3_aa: CASSTGLAGVNEQFF

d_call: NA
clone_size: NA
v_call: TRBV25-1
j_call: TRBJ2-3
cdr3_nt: TGTGCCAGCAGTGAAGTCCGGGATCGAACCACAGATACGCAGTATTTT
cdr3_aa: CASSEVRDRTTDTQYF

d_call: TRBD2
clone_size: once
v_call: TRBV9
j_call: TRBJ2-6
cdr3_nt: TGTGCCAGCAGCGTAGGATCGGGTTCGGCTGGGAGGGGCTCTGGGGCCAACGTCCTGACTTTC
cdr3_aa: CASSVGSGSAGRGSGANVLTF

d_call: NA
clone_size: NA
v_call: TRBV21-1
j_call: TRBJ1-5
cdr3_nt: TGTGCCAGCAGCAAGCTTGGACAGGCCGATAGTAGGGGGAACTTGCGGGAAGAGCAGCCCCAGCATTTT
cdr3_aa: CASSKLGQADSRGNLREEQPQHF

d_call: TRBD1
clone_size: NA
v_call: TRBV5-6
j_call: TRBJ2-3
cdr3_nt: TGTGCCAGCAGCTTGGACAAAACAGGGGAAGATACGCAGTATTTT
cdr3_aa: CASSLDKTGEDTQYF

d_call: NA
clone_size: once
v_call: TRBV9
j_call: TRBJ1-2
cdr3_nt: TGTGCCAGCAGCGGCAACAGGGAAGTCTATGGCTACACCTTC
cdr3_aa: CASSGNREVYGYTF

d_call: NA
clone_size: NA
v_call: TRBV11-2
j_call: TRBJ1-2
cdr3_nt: TGTGCCAGCAGCTTCCGACAGAGCGGCTACACCTTC
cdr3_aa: CASSFRQSGYTF

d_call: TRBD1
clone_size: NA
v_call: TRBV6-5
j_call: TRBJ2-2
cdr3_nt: TGTGCCAGCGGGACAGGGTGGGGCGGGGAGCTGTTTTTT
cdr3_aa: CASGTGWGGELFF

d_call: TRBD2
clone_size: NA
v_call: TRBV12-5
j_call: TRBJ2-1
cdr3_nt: TGTGCTAGTGGTTTAGTAGCGGGGGGGCACAATGAGCAGTTCTTC
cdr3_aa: CASGLVAGGHNEQFF

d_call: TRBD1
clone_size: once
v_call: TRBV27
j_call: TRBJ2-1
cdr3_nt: TGTGCCACCCTGGACAGGGGAAATGAGCAGTTCTTC
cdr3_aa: CATLDRGNEQFF

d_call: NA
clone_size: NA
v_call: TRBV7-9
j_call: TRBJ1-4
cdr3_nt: TGTGCCAGCAGTCTATGGGGCGACGAAAAACTGTTTTTT
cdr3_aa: CASSLWGDEKLFF

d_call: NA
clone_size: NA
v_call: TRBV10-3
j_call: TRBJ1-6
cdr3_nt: TGTGCCATCAGACAGGGTAATTCACCCCTCCACTTT
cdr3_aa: CAIRQGNSPLHF

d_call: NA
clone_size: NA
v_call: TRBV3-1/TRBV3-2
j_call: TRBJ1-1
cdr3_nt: TGTGCCAGCAGCCAAGGGGCCACTGAAGCTTTCTTT
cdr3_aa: CASSQGATEAFF

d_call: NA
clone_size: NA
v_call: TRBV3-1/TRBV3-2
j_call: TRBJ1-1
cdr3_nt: TGTGCCAGCAGCCAAGGTGGCAGGGATACTGAAGCTTTCTTT
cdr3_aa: CASSQGGRDTEAFF

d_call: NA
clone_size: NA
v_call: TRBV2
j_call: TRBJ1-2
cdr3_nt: TGTGCCAGCAGGACCGGTGGGGCCTATGGCTACACCTTC
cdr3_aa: CASRTGGAYGYTF

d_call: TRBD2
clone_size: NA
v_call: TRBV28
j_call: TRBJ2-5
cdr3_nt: TGTGCCAGCAACCGGCGGGGGGCTCAAGAGACCCAGTACTTC
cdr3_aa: CASNRRGAQETQYF

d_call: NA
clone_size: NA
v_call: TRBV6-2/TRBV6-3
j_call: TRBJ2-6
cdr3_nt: TGTGCCAGCAGTTACTCACTAGTACCTGGGGCCAACGTCCTGACTTTC
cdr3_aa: CASSYSLVPGANVLTF

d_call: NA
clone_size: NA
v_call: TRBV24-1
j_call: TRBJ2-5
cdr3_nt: TGTGCCACCAGTGAGCGGGGAAACCAAGAGACCCAGTACTTC
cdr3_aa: CATSERGNQETQYF

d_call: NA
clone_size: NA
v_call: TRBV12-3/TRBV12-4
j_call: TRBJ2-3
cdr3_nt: TGTGCCAGCAGTCTCCAGAGGGCAGATACGCAGTATTTT
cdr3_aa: CASSLQRADTQYF

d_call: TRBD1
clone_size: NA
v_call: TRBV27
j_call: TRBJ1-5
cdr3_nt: TGTGCCAGCAGTTCTCGCAGGGGGTTGGGTAATCAGCCCCAGCATTTT
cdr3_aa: CASSSRRGLGNQPQHF

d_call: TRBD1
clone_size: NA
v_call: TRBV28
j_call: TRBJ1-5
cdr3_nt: TGTGCCAGCAGTTCACGACAGGGGTATCAGCCCCAGCATTTT
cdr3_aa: CASSSRQGYQPQHF

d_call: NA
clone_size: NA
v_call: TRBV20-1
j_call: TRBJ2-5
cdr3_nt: TGCAGTGCTAGTCTCGCGGGGTTACAAGAGACCCAGTACTTC
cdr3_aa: CSASLAGLQETQYF

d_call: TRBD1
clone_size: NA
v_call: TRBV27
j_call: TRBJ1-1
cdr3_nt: TGTGCCAGCAGGATGCGGACAGGGGGCACTGAAGCTTTCTTT
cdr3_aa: CASRMRTGGTEAFF

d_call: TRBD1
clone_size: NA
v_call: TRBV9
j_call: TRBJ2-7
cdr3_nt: TGTGCCAGCAGCGGGGACAGGGCTACCTACGAGCAGTACTTC
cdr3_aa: CASSGDRATYEQYF

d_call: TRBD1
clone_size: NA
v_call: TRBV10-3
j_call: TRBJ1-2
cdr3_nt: TGTGCCATCAGTGATCACAGGGGTTCTCCTATGGGCTACACCTTC
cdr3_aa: CAISDHRGSPMGYTF

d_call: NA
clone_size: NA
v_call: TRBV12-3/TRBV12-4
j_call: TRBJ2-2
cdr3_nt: TGTGCCAGCAGTGTCGTCGGGGAGCTGTTTTTT
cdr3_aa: CASSVVGELFF

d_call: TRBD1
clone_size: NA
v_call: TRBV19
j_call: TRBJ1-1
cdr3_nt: TGTGCCAGTAGTACTAGCCCCGACAGGGCAGTGACTGAAGCTTTCTTT
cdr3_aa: CASSTSPDRAVTEAFF

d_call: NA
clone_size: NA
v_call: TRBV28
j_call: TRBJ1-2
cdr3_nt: TGTGCCAGCAATCGTAGACCTCGGGCTAACTATGGCTACACCTTC
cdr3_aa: CASNRRPRANYGYTF

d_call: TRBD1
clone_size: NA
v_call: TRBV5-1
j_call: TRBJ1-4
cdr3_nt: TGCGCCAGCAGCCCGACAGGGACGGGTGAAAAACTGTTTTTT
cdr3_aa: CASSPTGTGEKLFF

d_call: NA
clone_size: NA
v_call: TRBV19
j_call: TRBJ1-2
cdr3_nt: TGTGCCAGTATGGGGAGGGATGCTTCTAACTATGGCTACACCTTC
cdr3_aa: CASMGRDASNYGYTF

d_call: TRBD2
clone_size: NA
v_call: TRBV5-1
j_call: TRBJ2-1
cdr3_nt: TGCGCCAGCAGCCAAGGGACTAGCGGGGTGGATGAGCAGTTCTTC
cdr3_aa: CASSQGTSGVDEQFF

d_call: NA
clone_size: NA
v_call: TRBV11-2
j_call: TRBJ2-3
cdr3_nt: TGTGCCAGCAGCTTAGAAACAGGAACAGATACGCAGTATTTT
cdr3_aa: CASSLETGTDTQYF

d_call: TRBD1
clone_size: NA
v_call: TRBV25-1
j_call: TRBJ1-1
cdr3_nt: TGTGCCAGCAGTGGGCAAGGGGGCGATTCCATGAACACTGAAGCTTTCTTT
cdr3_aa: CASSGQGGDSMNTEAFF

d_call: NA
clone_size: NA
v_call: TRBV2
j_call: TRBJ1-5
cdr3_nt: TGTGCCAGCATTGGACAGACCAATCAGCCCCAGCATTTT
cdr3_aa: CASIGQTNQPQHF

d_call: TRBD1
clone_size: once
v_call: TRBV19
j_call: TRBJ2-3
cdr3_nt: TGTGCCAGTAGTATTTTGGCAGGGGGTTCTGCAGATACGCAGTATTTT
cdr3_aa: CASSILAGGSADTQYF

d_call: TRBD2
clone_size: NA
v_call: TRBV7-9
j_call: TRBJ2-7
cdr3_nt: TGTGCCAGCAGCTGGGGAGGGGAAGCCTACGAGCAGTACTTC
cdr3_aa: CASSWGGEAYEQYF

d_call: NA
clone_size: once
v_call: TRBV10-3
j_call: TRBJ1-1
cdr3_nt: TGTGCCACCTACGTTGAGCGGAACACTGAAGCTTTCTTT
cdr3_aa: CATYVERNTEAFF

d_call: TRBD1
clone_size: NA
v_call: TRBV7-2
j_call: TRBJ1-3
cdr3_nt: TGTGCCAGCAGCTTAGGGGGACAGGGGGCTGGAAACACCATATATTTT
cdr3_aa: CASSLGGQGAGNTIYF

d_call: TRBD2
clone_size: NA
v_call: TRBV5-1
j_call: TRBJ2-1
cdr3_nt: TGCGCCAGCAGCCCCCGTGGTAGCGGGAGCTATGAGCAGTTCTTC
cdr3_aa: CASSPRGSGSYEQFF

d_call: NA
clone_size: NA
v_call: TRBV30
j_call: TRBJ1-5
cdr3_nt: TGTGCCTGGAGTGCCGGACGGACAGATTATAGCAATCAGCCCCAGCATTTT
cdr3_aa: CAWSAGRTDYSNQPQHF

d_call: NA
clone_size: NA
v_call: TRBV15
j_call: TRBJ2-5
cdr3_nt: TGTGCCACCAGCTCTAGGGACATTGAAGAGACCCAGTACTTC
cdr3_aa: CATSSRDIEETQYF

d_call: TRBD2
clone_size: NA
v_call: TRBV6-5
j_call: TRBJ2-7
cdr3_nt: TGTGCCAGCAGTTACAGGACTAGCGGGCCACCCTACGAGCAGTACTTC
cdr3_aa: CASSYRTSGPPYEQYF

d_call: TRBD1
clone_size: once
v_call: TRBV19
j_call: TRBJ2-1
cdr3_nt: TGTGCCAGTAGCAAACTCGGACAGGGGGCAAATGAGCAGTTCTTC
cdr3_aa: CASSKLGQGANEQFF

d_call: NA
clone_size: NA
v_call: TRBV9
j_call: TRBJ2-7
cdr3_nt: TGTGCCAGCAGCCCAAACAGCCAGGCTTCCTACGAGCAGTACTTC
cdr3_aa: CASSPNSQASYEQYF

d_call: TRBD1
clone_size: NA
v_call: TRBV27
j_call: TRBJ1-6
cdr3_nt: TGTGCCAGCAGTTTATTAGACAGGGGGAAGTCACCCCTCCACTTT
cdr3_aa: CASSLLDRGKSPLHF

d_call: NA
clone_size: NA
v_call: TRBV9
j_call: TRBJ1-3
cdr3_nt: TGTGCCAGCAGCGTAGATCAGGGATTCGTTGGAAACACCATATATTTT
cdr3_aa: CASSVDQGFVGNTIYF